This T cell receptor beta chain appears in the sequencing data of a study of OX40 agonist ivuxolimab in advanced cancers. Study-level information: Patients were dosed with the agonistic anti-OX40 (CD134) antibody ivuxolimab. Ivuxolimab, which patients received intravenously every 2 weeks, was dosed at 0.01 to 10 mg/kg. Melanoma, hepatocellular carcinoma, head and neck or renal cell cancer occurred in dose-escalation patients. Past anti-PD-1, anti-PD-L1 or anti-CTLA-4 therapy was accepted, and 40% to 50% had received some.

Libraries were prepared by immunoSEQ multiplex PCR; TCRdb keeps only in-frame clonotypes and omits some of them. Among tens of thousands of clones listed, around 84% were seen once. A few counts support this clone. The receptor comes from an adult with an advanced solid tumor such as melanoma, head and neck, liver or kidney cancer. Sequenced here: CD4+ or CD8+ T cells sorted from blood, sampled in a trial of the OX40 agonist ivuxolimab.

This CDR3 reads CASSTNRGRVKMNTEAFF. In DNA form, the CDR3 reads TGTGCCAGCAGTACGAACAGGGGGCGCGTCAAAATGAACACTGAAGCTTTCTTT. J is TRBJ1-1 and V is TRBV28; 9 bases map to TRBD1. J gave up 0 bases and V 5 bases, and 13 bases lay outside the gene matches. The CDR3 totals 18 residues. From germline, CDR1 is MDHEN and CDR2 SYDVKM. The full variable domain, completed using reference TRBV28 and TRBJ1-1, is DVKVTQSSRYLVKRTGEKVFLECVQDMDHENMFWYRQDPGLGLRLIYFSYDVKMKEKGDIPEGYSVSREKKERFSLILESASTNQTSMYLCASSTNRGRVKMNTEAFFGQGTRLTVV.